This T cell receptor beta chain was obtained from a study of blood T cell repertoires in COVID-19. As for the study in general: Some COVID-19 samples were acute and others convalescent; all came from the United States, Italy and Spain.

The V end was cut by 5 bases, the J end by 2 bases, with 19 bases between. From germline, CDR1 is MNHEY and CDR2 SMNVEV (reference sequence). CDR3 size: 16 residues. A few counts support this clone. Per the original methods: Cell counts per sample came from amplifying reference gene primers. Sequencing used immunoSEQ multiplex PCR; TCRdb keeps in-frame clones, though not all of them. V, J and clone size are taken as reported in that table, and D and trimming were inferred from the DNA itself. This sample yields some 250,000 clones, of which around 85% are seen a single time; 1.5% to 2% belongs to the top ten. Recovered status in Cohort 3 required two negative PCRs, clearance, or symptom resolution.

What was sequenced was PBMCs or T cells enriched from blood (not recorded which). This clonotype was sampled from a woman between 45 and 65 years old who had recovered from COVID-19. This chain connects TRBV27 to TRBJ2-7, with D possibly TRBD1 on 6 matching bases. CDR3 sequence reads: CASSRTDSFKTYEQYF. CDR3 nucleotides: TGTGCCAGCAGTCGGACAGATTCTTTTAAAACCTACGAGCAGTACTTC.